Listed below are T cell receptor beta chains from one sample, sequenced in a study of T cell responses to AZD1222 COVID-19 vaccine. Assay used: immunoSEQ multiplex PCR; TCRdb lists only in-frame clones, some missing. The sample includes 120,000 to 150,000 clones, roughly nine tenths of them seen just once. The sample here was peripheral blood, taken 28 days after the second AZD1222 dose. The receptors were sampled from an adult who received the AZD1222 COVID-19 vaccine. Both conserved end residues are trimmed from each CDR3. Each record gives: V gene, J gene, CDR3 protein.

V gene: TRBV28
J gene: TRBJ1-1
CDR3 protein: ASSSGAGKAF

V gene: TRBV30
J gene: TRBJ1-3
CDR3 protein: ACTGSGNTIY

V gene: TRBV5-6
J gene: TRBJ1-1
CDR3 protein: ASSLGSEAF

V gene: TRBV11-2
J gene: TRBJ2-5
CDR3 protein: ASSRLTGLSETQY

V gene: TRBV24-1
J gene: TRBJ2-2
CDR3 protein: ATNEGTGELF

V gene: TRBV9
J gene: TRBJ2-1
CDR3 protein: ASSVLAGAIYNEQF

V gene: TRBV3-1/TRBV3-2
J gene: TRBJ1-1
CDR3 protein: ASSQGNGFTEAF

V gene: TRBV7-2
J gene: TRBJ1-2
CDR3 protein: ASSLGQNYGYT

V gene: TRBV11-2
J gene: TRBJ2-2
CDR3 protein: ASSLPGTVSSGELF

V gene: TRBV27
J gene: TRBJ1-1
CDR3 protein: ASSTPPNTEAF

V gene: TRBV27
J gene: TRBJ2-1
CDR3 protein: ASSESGRDNNEQF

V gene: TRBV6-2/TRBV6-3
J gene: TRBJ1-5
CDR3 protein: ASSRTGDRNQPQH

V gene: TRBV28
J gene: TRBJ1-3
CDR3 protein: ASSWTGQSSGNTIY

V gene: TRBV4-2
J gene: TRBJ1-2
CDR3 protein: ASSSPGGADGYT

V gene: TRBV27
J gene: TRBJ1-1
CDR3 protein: ASSPRDRVFN

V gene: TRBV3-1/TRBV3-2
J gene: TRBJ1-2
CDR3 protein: ASSQRRNGYT

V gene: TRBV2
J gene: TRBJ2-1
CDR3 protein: ASSEILGQNNEQF

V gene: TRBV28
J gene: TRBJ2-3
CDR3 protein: ASNSDGTLRADTQY

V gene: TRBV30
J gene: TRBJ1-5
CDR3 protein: AWGLRDGQPQH

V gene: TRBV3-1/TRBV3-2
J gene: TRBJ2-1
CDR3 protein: ASSLKTSGRTHEQF

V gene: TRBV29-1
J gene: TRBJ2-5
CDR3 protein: SVEGTGGTKTQY

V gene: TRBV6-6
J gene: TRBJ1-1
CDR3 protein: ASRNLAGNTEAF

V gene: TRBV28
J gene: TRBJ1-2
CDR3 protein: ASSVRQGKVNYGYT